Shown below are 5 T cell receptor beta chains from a single sample sequenced in a study of chemoradiotherapy in HPV16-positive cancers. Assay used: immunoSEQ multiplex PCR; TCRdb lists only in-frame clones, some missing. This sample has tens of thousands of clones; roughly 92% occur once, and the top ten carry about 17%. The sequencing used blood, collected from a patient who underwent chemoradiotherapy. The receptors were gathered from a human donor with HPV-associated anogenital cancer.

V and J are TRBV7-9 and TRBJ2-5; 12 positions agree with TRBD2. V lost 5 bases and J lost 3; bases outside the gene matches: 7. This CDR3 has 16 amino acids. Germline V gene sequence: CDR1 SEHNR, CDR2 FQNEAQ (reference sequence). The CDR3 is CASSKPTSGGKETQYF. The CDR3 DNA follows: TGTGCCAGCAGCAAGCCGACTAGCGGGGGTAAAGAGACCCAGTACTTC. The full variable domain, its missing parts supplied by reference TRBV7-9 and TRBJ2-5, is DTGVSQNPRHKITKRGQNVTFRCDPISEHNRLYWYRQTLGQGPEFLTYFQNEAQLEKSRLLSDRFSAERPKGSFSTLEIQRTEQGDSAMYLCASSKPTSGGKETQYFGPGTRLLVL.

The chain couples TRBV2 to TRBJ1-2; D possibly corresponds to TRBD1 (5 bases). The CDR3 sequence is 12 residues long. Germline lookup yields CDR1 SNHLY and CDR2 FYNNEI. CDR3 coding DNA: TGTGCAGAAGCAGGGAGCGAGGATGGCTACACCTTC. It codes for CAEAGSEDGYTF.

The chain carries TRBV28 and TRBJ1-3, with D possibly TRBD1 on 5 matching bases. Germline CDR1 and CDR2: MDHEN and SYDVKM. The CDR3 runs 17 residues. Trimming took off 5 bases at V and 0 bases at J, with 17 bases between the two ends. The CDR3 loop reads CASSIGGSLYSGNTIYF. The DNA for the CDR3 is TGTGCCAGCAGTATTGGGGGATCTCTTTACTCTGGAAACACCATATATTTT.

This clone was counted once. The V and J genes are TRBV29-1 and TRBJ2-7; D unresolved. Germline-derived CDR1 and CDR2 are SQVTM and ANQGSEA. This CDR3 is 12 amino acids long. Trimming cost V 2 bases and J 3 bases, with 8 bases left between them. CDR3 coding DNA: TGCAGCGTTGAAAGCATTTTCTACGAGCAGTACTTC. Amino acid sequence: CSVESIFYEQYF.

The V gene is TRBV29-1, the J gene TRBJ2-1; 13 nucleotides match TRBD2. Germline CDR1 is SQVTM and CDR2 is ANQGSEA. Trimming took 7 bases from V and 7 from J; bases not matched to a gene: 7. The CDR3 is made up of 14 amino acids. The CDR3 is CSARTSGRGNEQFF. CDR3 DNA sequence: TGCAGCGCCCGGACTAGCGGGAGAGGTAATGAGCAGTTCTTC.